This paragraph covers one TCR beta chain sequence. Its target is not known. V gave up 1 base and J gave up 1 base, with 11 bases separating them. Germline-derived CDR1 and CDR2 are DFQATT and SNEGSKA (reference sequence). The CDR3 loop spans 15 amino acids. This sample was taken from a study of blood T cells in healthy people across ages. Across the study: T cells yielded about one barcoded beta molecule per two cells through template switching. Study-wide results and limits: Observed TCR beta diversity showed a strong correlation with the percentage of naive T cells as measured by flow cytometry. With age, beta diversity per million T cells declined roughly linearly, significantly by roughly 40.

Through a sample-barcoded 5' primer and a J-beta primer mix, a second PCR was run for about 6 to 11 cycles. Every individual sample yielded 2.5 million or more paired-end reads (each containing CDR3). TCRdb processed the 5' RACE reads anew with MiXCR; each CDR3 protein has one entry. The data show 1,500,000 or so distinct CDR3 sequences, roughly two fifths seen once. The specimen was blood. This chain joins TRBV20-1 and TRBJ1-3; D is unresolved. The sequence was obtained from a woman under 30 in good health. The CDR3: CSARVDVLSGNTIYF. As DNA, the CDR3 is TGCAGTGCTAGAGTCGACGTTTTGTCTGGAAACACCATATATTTT.